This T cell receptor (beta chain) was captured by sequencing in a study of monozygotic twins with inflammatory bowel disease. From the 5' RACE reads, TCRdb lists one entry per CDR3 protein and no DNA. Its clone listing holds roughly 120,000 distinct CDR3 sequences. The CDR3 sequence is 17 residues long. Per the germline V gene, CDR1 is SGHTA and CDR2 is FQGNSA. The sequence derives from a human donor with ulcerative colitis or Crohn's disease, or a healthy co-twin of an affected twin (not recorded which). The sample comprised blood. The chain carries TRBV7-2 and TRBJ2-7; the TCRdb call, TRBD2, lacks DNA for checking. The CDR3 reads CASSLATGLALSIEQYF. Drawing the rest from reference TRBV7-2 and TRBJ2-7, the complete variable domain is GAGVSQSPSNKVTEKGKDVELRCDPISGHTALYWYRQSLGQGLEFLIYFQGNSAPDKSGLPSDRFSAERTGGSVSTLTIQRTQQEDSAVYLCASSLATGLALSIEQYFGPGTRLTVT.